Below, 20 T cell receptor beta chains from the same sample are listed, as sequenced in a study of blood T cell repertoires in COVID-19. The table came from immunoSEQ multiplex PCR; TCRdb's copy has only in-frame clones and leaves some out. The table shows about 120,000 clones, with 65% to 90% occurring only once. The specimen was peripheral blood. The source of these receptors is a human donor in a cohort sampled during active COVID-19.

The rearrangement uses TRBV18 and TRBJ1-1; 9 bases align to TRBD1. The germline V gene has CDR1 KGHSH and CDR2 LQKENI. This CDR3 comprises 17 residues. V was pared by 3 bases and J by 0 bases, with 8 bases of the junction left unmatched. The DNA of the CDR3 is TGTGCCAGCTCACCGGTCCCGGGACAGGGACTGAACACTGAAGCTTTCTTT. It yields the protein CASSPVPGQGLNTEAFF.

This clone was detected once. The J gene is TRBJ1-2, the V gene TRBV7-2; 8 bases are a match to TRBD1. The CDR3 consists of 15 residues. Per germline, CDR1 SGHTA and CDR2 FQGNSA. V gave up 6 bases and J gave up 4 bases; unmatched junction bases: 10. The CDR3, as DNA: TGTGCCAGCAGTTCCGGACAGGGCACCGGCTATGGCTACACCTTC. It codes for CASSSGQGTGYGYTF.

A few counts support this clone. The rearrangement joins TRBV6-2 or TRBV6-3 to TRBJ2-7, with 8 bases aligning to TRBD2. The V and J ends lost 5 bases and 8 bases, in that order; junction bases with no gene match: 11. The CDR3 runs 14 residues. The germline V gene has CDR1 MNHEY and CDR2 SVGEGT. The CDR3 loop reads CASSTTGRAPQQYF. In DNA, the CDR3 is TGTGCCAGCAGTACCACCGGGAGGGCCCCGCAGCAGTACTTC.

The V gene is TRBV7-6, the J gene TRBJ2-7, with D tentatively TRBD2 (5 bases). The V end was cut by 6 bases, the J end by 3 bases, with 15 bases between. Germline-derived CDR1 and CDR2 are SGHVS and FNYEAQ. The CDR3 has 14 residues. The chain's CDR3 is CASSSRDGDYEQYF. As DNA, the CDR3 is TGTGCCAGCAGTTCCCGCGACGGGGACTACGAGCAGTACTTC.

The rearrangement joins TRBV28 to TRBJ1-1; D perhaps matches TRBD1 (6 bases). Germline V gene data show CDR1 as MDHEN and CDR2 as SYDVKM. CDR3 length equals 14 residues. Between the trimmed V and J ends, which lost 2 bases and 6 bases, there was a span of 13 bases. CDR3 nucleotides: TGTGCCAGCAGTTTAGAACAGGGTGCCTCTGAAGCTTTCTTT. Protein product: CASSLEQGASEAFF.

This clone was seen only a few times. V usage is TRBV28 and J usage is TRBJ1-5; D is possibly TRBD1 (6 bases). Trimming removed 3 bases from V and 1 base from J, with 10 bases in between. This CDR3 region has 15 residues. CDR1 is MDHEN and CDR2 is SYDVKM in the germline V gene. This CDR3 reads CASSLPDRSNQPQHF. As DNA, the CDR3 is TGTGCCAGCAGTTTGCCGGACAGAAGCAATCAGCCCCAGCATTTT.

V and J are TRBV6-5 and TRBJ1-3; D uncertain. V was shortened by 4 bases and J by 4 bases, with 11 bases between the two germline ends. Germline CDR1 reads MNHEY; CDR2 reads SVGAGI. CDR3 length: 14 residues. The CDR3 is CASSSLWEGNTIYF. The CDR3 DNA reads TGTGCCAGCAGTTCCCTCTGGGAGGGAAACACCATATATTTT.

The genes are TRBV5-1 and TRBJ2-3; perhaps TRBD1 as D (5 bases). This CDR3 spans 15 amino acids. Germline CDR1 and CDR2: SGHRS and YFSETQ. The V end was cut by 1 base, the J end by 0 bases, with 9 bases between. Here the CDR3 reads CASSLWGPSTDTQYF. CDR3 in DNA: TGCGCCAGCAGCTTGTGGGGCCCAAGCACAGATACGCAGTATTTT.

The rearrangement joins TRBV7-9 to TRBJ1-4; TRBD1 agrees at 9 bases. The V gene's germline CDR1 is SEHNR and CDR2 FQNEAQ (reference sequence). V was pared by 5 bases and J by 0 bases, with 7 bases of the junction left unmatched. The CDR3 contains 17 residues. The CDR3 nucleotides are TGTGCCAGCAGCCCAGGGACAGGGATTGCAACTAATGAAAAACTGTTTTTT. Amino acids: CASSPGTGIATNEKLFF.

This chain joins TRBV10-2 and TRBJ2-7; D is unclear. Trimming shortened V by 4 bases and J by 3 bases, and 10 bases separated the two germline ends. CDR1 and CDR2 (germline): WSHSY, SAAADI. CDR3 length: 13 residues. Written as DNA, the CDR3 is TGCGCCAGCAGTGTGCGGTGGCTCTACGAGCAGTACTTC. As protein: CASSVRWLYEQYF.

The rearrangement joins TRBV5-1 to TRBJ2-1; 11 bases agree with TRBD2. The V gene's germline CDR1 is SGHRS and CDR2 YFSETQ. The CDR3 spans 16 residues. V dropped 4 bases and J dropped 4; count of bases not matched to a gene: 7. The CDR3 DNA is TGCGCCAGCAGCGTACCCGGGACTAGCGGTTACAATGAGCAGTTCTTC. Its protein is CASSVPGTSGYNEQFF.

The V and J genes are TRBV25-1 and TRBJ1-1; tentatively, D is TRBD1 (6 bases). CDR3 length: 14 residues. V shed 8 bases and J shed 2 bases, with 15 bases lying between them. CDR1 and CDR2 (germline): MGHDK, SYGVNS. CDR3 DNA: TGTGCCAGCGGCCAAACAGGGAGTAACACTGAAGCTTTCTTT. Amino acids: CASGQTGSNTEAFF.

The V and J genes are TRBV6-1 and TRBJ2-7, with a weak D call TRBD1 (5 bases). V was shortened by 0 bases and J by 3 bases, with 6 bases between the two germline ends. The CDR3 extends over 13 amino acids. CDR1 and CDR2 from the germline V gene are MNHNS and SASEGT. The CDR3 nucleotides read TGTGCCAGCAGTGAAGCAGGGGACTACGAGCAGTACTTC. It codes for CASSEAGDYEQYF.

The J gene is TRBJ2-2, the V gene TRBV9; 8 positions match TRBD1. This CDR3 has 14 residues. The junction had 3 bases not matched to a gene; V was cut back by 2 bases and J by 6 bases. Germline-derived CDR1 and CDR2 are SGDLS and YYNGEE. The CDR3 spells CASSVTGVAGELFF. The CDR3 bases are TGTGCCAGCAGCGTGACAGGGGTAGCCGGGGAGCTGTTTTTT.

The chain uses TRBV2 and TRBJ2-7; D is perhaps TRBD2 (6 bases). The germline gives CDR1 SNHLY, CDR2 FYNNEI. The CDR3 extends over 14 amino acids. Trimming shortened V by 3 bases and J by 3 bases, and 12 bases separated the two germline ends. In nucleotides, the CDR3 is TGTGCCAGCAGTGACGGGGGATCGAGCTACGAGCAGTACTTC. As protein: CASSDGGSSYEQYF.

J is TRBJ2-4 and V is TRBV10-2, with 7 bases identical to TRBD2. The CDR3 contains 15 residues. After removal of 5 bases from V and 5 bases from J, the junction contained 9 bases not matched to a gene. Germline lookup yields CDR1 WSHSY and CDR2 SAAADI. DNA of the CDR3: TGCGCCAGCAGTACGGTTCGGACTAGGGAAAACATTCAGTACTTC. Translating gives CASSTVRTRENIQYF.

This clone was seen only a few times. This chain connects TRBV3-1 (or the pseudogene TRBV3-2) to TRBJ1-6; D might be TRBD1 (5 bases). Germline lookup yields CDR1 LGHDT and CDR2 YNNKEL (reference sequence). This CDR3 has 15 residues. V was cut by 1 base and J by 7 bases, with 11 bases left in between. The CDR3 protein is CASSQGEGTNSPLHF. The DNA of the CDR3 is TGTGCCAGCAGCCAAGGGGAGGGGACGAATTCACCCCTCCACTTT.

In its sample, this clone was seen once. The genes are TRBV6-6 and TRBJ2-7, with D perhaps matching TRBD1 (6 bases). The CDR3 length is 12 residues. CDR1 is MNHNY, CDR2 SVGAGI, per germline (reference sequence). V was pared by 6 bases and J by 4 bases, with 10 bases between. CDR3 sequence: CASSLTGYEQYF. As DNA, the CDR3 is TGTGCCAGCAGCCTTACAGGGTACGAGCAGTACTTC.

A remark on this clone: Different DNA sequences within this sample yield the same CDR3. The chain combines TRBV4-3 with TRBJ2-2, with 9 nucleotides matching TRBD2. Germline trimming cut 1 base from V and 5 bases from J; bases unmatched to any gene: 8. The CDR3 is 17 residues long. Germline lookup yields CDR1 LGHNA and CDR2 YSLEER. CDR3 region: CASSQGLAGGMTGELFF. The CDR3 DNA is TGCGCCAGCAGCCAAGGACTCGCGGGGGGGATGACCGGGGAGCTGTTTTTT.

The rearrangement joins TRBV5-1 to TRBJ2-5; 7 bases agree with TRBD2. J was trimmed by 2 bases and V by 0 bases; bases with no gene match: 7. CDR1 is SGHRS, CDR2 YFSETQ, per germline. This CDR3 region has 16 residues. The CDR3 here is CASSLEPGGVQETQYF. The CDR3 DNA follows: TGCGCCAGCAGCTTGGAGCCGGGGGGAGTACAAGAGACCCAGTACTTC.